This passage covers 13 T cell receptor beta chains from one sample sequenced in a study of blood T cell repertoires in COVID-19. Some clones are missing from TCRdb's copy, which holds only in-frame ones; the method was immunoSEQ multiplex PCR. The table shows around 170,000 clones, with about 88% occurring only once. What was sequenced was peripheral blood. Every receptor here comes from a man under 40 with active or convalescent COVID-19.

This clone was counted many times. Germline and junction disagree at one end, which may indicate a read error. The CDR3 sequence: CASSQDGDRVF. The CDR3 region has the DNA TGCGCCAGCAGCCAAGATGGGGACAGGGTTTTT. The chain recombines TRBV4-3 with TRBJ1-4; 9 bases match TRBD1. The CDR3 has 11 amino acids. Looked up from germline, CDR1 is LGHNA and CDR2 is YSLEER.

CDR3 loop: CASSDGREAGELFF. The CDR3 DNA reads TGTGCCAGCAGTGACGGGCGGGAGGCCGGGGAGCTGTTTTTT. The rearrangement joins TRBV6-4 to TRBJ2-2; the match to TRBD2 covers 8 bases. This CDR3 contains 14 residues. The germline V gene encodes CDR1 MRHNA and CDR2 SNTAGT. V lost 2 bases, J lost 6 bases, and 2 bases stayed unmatched.

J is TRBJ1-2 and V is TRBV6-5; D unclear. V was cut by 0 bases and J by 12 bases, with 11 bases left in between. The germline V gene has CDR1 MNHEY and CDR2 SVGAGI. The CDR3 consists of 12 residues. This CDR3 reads CASSYSSWRNTF. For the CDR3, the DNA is TGTGCCAGCAGTTACTCGTCGTGGAGGAACACCTTC.

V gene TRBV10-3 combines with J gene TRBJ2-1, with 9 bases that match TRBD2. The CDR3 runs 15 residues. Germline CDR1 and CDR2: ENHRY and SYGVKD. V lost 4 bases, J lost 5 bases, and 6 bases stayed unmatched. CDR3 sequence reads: CAISGGSGRDNEQFF. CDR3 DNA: TGTGCCATCAGTGGTGGTAGCGGGAGAGACAATGAGCAGTTCTTC.

The CDR3 spells CASSEWSDRVNEQFF. The CDR3 DNA sequence: TGCGCCAGCAGTGAGTGGAGTGACAGGGTCAACGAGCAGTTCTTC. The J gene is TRBJ2-1, the V gene TRBV10-1; 7 bases line up with TRBD1. J was trimmed by 10 bases and V by 1 base; bases with no gene match: 10. CDR3 length equals 15 residues. Germline lookup yields CDR1 WNHNN and CDR2 SYGVQD (reference sequence).

For the CDR3, the DNA is TGTGCCACCAGTGCTATTAGTAGCCGAGGAGCTTTCTTT. This sequence encodes CATSAISSRGAFF. The chain employs TRBV24-1 and TRBJ1-1; D gene ambiguous. Germline CDR1 KGHDR, CDR2 SFDVKD. Trimming took off 5 bases at V and 10 bases at J, with 16 bases between the two ends. The CDR3 has 13 residues.

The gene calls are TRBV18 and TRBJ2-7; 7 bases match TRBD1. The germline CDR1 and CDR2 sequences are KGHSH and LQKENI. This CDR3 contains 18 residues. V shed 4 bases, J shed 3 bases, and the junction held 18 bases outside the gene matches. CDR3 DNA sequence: TGTGCCAGCTCACAAGGGACAGTCCCAACTCTACCCGGCTACGAGCAGTACTTC. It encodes CASSQGTVPTLPGYEQYF. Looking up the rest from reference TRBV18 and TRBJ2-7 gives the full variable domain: NAGVMQNPRHLVRRRGQEARLRCSPMKGHSHVYWYRQLPEEGLKFMVYLQKENIIDESGMPKERFSAEFPKEGPSILRIQQVVRGDSAAYFCASSQGTVPTLPGYEQYFGPGTRLTVT.

The CDR3 DNA follows: TGCGCCAGCGGGTCATCCAGGGCTAACACCGGGGAGCTGTTTTTT. Translated: CASGSSRANTGELFF. The chain joins TRBV5-1 to TRBJ2-2; weak D call: TRBD1 (5 bases). The V end lost 7 bases, the J end lost 2 bases, and 15 bases lay between the germline ends. The V gene's germline CDR1 is SGHRS and CDR2 YFSETQ. The CDR3 runs to 15 residues.

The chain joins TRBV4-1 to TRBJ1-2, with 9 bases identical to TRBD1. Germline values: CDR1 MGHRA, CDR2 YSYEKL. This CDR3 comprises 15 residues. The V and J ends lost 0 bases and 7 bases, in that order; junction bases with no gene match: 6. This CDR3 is CASSQEEQGATGYTF. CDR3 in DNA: TGCGCCAGCAGCCAAGAAGAACAGGGGGCGACTGGCTACACCTTC.

CDR3 region: CAWRGGTGVSYEQYF. The CDR3 DNA follows: TGTGCCTGGAGGGGAGGGACAGGGGTTTCCTACGAGCAGTACTTC. The chain is built from TRBV30 and TRBJ2-7; 10 nucleotides agree with TRBD1. The CDR3 has 15 amino acids. With V trimmed by 3 bases and J by 1 base, 6 bases remained unmatched. Germline assignment: CDR1 GTSNPN and CDR2 SVGIG (reference sequence).

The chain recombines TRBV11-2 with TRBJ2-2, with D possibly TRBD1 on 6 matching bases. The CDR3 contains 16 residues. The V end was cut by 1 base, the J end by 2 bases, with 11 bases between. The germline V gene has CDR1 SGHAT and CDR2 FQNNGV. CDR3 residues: CASSLAGTLNTGELFF. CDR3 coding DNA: TGTGCCAGCAGCTTAGCGGGGACACTAAACACCGGGGAGCTGTTTTTT.

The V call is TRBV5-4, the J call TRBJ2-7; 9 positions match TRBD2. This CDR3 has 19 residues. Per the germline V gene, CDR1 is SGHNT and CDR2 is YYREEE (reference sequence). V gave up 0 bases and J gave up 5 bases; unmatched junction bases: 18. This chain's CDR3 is CASSLAVGGGAVGVHEQYV. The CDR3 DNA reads TGTGCCAGCAGCTTGGCGGTGGGCGGGGGGGCGGTTGGTGTCCACGAGCAGTACGTC.

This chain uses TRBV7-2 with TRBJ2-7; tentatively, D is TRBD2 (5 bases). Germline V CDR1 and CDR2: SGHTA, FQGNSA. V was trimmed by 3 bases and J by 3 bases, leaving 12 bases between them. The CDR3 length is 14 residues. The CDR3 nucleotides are TGTGCCAGCAGCTTTAATCCGGGGTACTACGAGCAGTACTTC. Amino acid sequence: CASSFNPGYYEQYF.